This T cell receptor beta chain stems from a study of shared clonotypes between healthy human individuals. Across the whole study: Sampling drew on donors who were a couple of women and a few men aged 18 to 49. The plates for each donor numbered three CD4 naive, three CD4 memory, two CD8 naive and one CD8 memory.

V shed 5 bases, J shed 3 bases, and the junction held 8 bases outside the gene matches. The CDR3 loop spans 16 amino acids. From germline, CDR1 is LNHDA and CDR2 SQIVND (reference sequence). Study-level results: Among non-shared clonotypes, generation probabilities were lower than among those shared by all four donors.

Sequencing used immunoSEQ multiplex PCR; TCRdb keeps in-frame clones, though not all of them. Of approximately 2,200,000 clones in the sample, 85% to 95% were seen once. As concerns this clone: The target antigen is unknown.

Naive CD8 cells lacked CD45RO and underwent positive selection for CCR7, leaving out terminally differentiated effector memory CD45RA+ cells. Donors had no recently reported acute infections or vaccinations and were HIV-negative. Sample: naive CD8+ T cells from PBMCs. The clonotype was recovered from a man aged 18 to 35 in good health. Some clones in this sample may be carry-over from other donors' samples. This chain uses TRBV19 with TRBJ2-2, with 8 nucleotides matching TRBD2. The DNA of the CDR3 is TGTGCCAGTAGTCCCCGGGAGGGGCGCGACACCGGGGAGCTGTTTTTT. This translates into CASSPREGRDTGELFF.